The rows below give T cell receptor beta chains drawn from one sample of a study of immune heterogeneity within non-small cell lung tumors. TCRdb re-called the multiplex PCR reads through MiXCR, storing one row per CDR3 protein. The data contain some 3,000 distinct CDR3 sequences, 45% to 55% of them seen just once; the ten biggest clones take up approximately 9.9%. Input material: lung tumor tissue. Source of these receptors: a man aged 65-85 years with non-small cell lung cancer. Each CDR3 is given with its conserved first and last residue. Fields, in order: J gene, D gene, clone size, V gene, CDR3 protein, CDR3 DNA. A D gene is named only where the DNA matches it firmly. Clone size is stated in some rows and not others, as once, few, many or a class when expanded.

J: TRBJ1-2; D: -; size: few; V: TRBV18; CDR3: CASSRALVYTF; DNA: TGTGCCAGCTCTCGGGCTCTAGTCTACACCTTC
J: TRBJ1-2; D: -; size: -; V: TRBV28; CDR3: CASSEAGLYGYTF; DNA: TGTGCCAGCAGTGAGGCAGGCCTGTATGGCTACACCTTC
J: TRBJ2-7; D: TRBD1; size: -; V: TRBV5-7; CDR3: CASSYRTGGNHEQYF; DNA: TGTGCCAGCAGCTATAGGACAGGGGGCAATCACGAGCAGTACTTC
J: TRBJ1-1; D: -; size: -; V: TRBV19; CDR3: CANSIGQDLTEAFF; DNA: TGTGCCAATAGTATAGGGCAGGACCTCACTGAAGCTTTCTTT
J: TRBJ1-5; D: -; size: -; V: TRBV6-2/TRBV6-3; CDR3: CASMGGNQPQHF; DNA: TGTGCCAGCATGGGGGGTAATCAGCCCCAGCATTTT
J: TRBJ1-1; D: -; size: -; V: TRBV5-1; CDR3: CASSFEGRAEAFF; DNA: TGCGCCAGCAGCTTTGAAGGGAGGGCTGAAGCTTTCTTT
J: TRBJ1-1; D: TRBD1; size: -; V: TRBV7-3; CDR3: CASSAMGRDRVLSTEAFF; DNA: TGTGCCAGCAGCGCCATGGGCCGGGACAGGGTGTTGAGCACTGAAGCTTTCTTT
J: TRBJ1-1; D: TRBD1; size: -; V: TRBV19; CDR3: CASSIARQGLAEAFF; DNA: TGTGCCAGTAGTATTGCGAGACAGGGCCTGGCTGAAGCTTTCTTT
J: TRBJ2-1; D: TRBD2; size: -; V: TRBV5-7; CDR3: CASSSTSWSYNEQFF; DNA: TGTGCCAGCAGCTCGACTAGCTGGTCCTACAATGAGCAGTTCTTC
J: TRBJ2-3; D: -; size: -; V: TRBV15; CDR3: CATSRTREYSDTQYF; DNA: TGTGCCACCAGCAGGACCAGGGAATATTCGGATACGCAGTATTTT
J: TRBJ2-7; D: TRBD2; size: -; V: TRBV28; CDR3: CASSVGTTTAYEQYF; DNA: TGTGCCAGCAGTGTTGGGACTACCACAGCCTACGAGCAGTACTTC
J: TRBJ1-1; D: TRBD1; size: -; V: TRBV6-1; CDR3: CASRRQGGNTEAFF; DNA: TGTGCCAGCAGAAGACAGGGCGGGAACACTGAAGCTTTCTTT
J: TRBJ2-7; D: -; size: -; V: TRBV27; CDR3: CASSLGSYEQYF; DNA: TGTGCCAGCAGTCTCGGCTCCTACGAGCAGTACTTC
J: TRBJ2-1; D: -; size: -; V: TRBV5-1; CDR3: CASGTPYNEQFF; DNA: TGCGCCAGCGGGACACCTTACAATGAGCAGTTCTTC
J: TRBJ2-6; D: -; size: -; V: TRBV27; CDR3: CASTPRSGANVLTF; DNA: TGTGCCAGCACACCCCGGTCTGGGGCCAACGTCCTGACTTTC
J: TRBJ1-2; D: TRBD1; size: few; V: TRBV20-1; CDR3: CSANEGTATNYGYTF; DNA: TGCAGTGCCAACGAAGGGACAGCTACTAACTATGGCTACACCTTC
J: TRBJ2-7; D: -; size: -; V: TRBV24-1; CDR3: CATSQGSYEQYF; DNA: TGTGCCACCAGTCAGGGCTCCTACGAGCAGTACTTC
J: TRBJ2-2; D: -; size: -; V: TRBV28; CDR3: CANSLVAGTGELFF; DNA: TGTGCCAACAGTTTAGTGGCGGGCACCGGGGAGCTGTTTTTT
J: TRBJ2-3; D: TRBD2; size: few; V: TRBV6-2/TRBV6-3; CDR3: CASSYGRTSFDTQYF; DNA: TGTGCCAGCAGTTACGGGAGGACTAGTTTCGATACGCAGTATTTT
J: TRBJ2-1; D: -; size: -; V: TRBV12-3/TRBV12-4; CDR3: CASSLSLANNEQFF; DNA: TGCGCCAGCAGTTTAAGCCTAGCGAACAATGAGCAGTTCTTC
J: TRBJ2-7; D: TRBD1; size: -; V: TRBV20-1; CDR3: CSARGSGTVINEQYF; DNA: TGCAGTGCTAGAGGGTCCGGGACAGTGATCAACGAGCAGTACTTC
J: TRBJ2-7; D: -; size: -; V: TRBV5-1; CDR3: CASSLVGDYEQYF; DNA: TGCGCCAGCAGCTTGGTAGGGGACTACGAGCAGTACTTC
J: TRBJ2-3; D: -; size: -; V: TRBV12-3/TRBV12-4; CDR3: CASSVGTGTSDTQYF; DNA: TGTGCCAGCAGCGTAGGAACAGGGACCTCAGATACGCAGTATTTT
J: TRBJ2-2; D: -; size: -; V: TRBV15; CDR3: CATSTRTGELFF; DNA: TGTGCCACCAGTACCAGAACCGGGGAGCTGTTTTTT
J: TRBJ2-3; D: TRBD2; size: -; V: TRBV2; CDR3: CASKRDYLSDTQYF; DNA: TGTGCCAGCAAGAGGGACTACCTATCCGATACGCAGTATTTT
J: TRBJ1-3; D: -; size: -; V: TRBV6-5; CDR3: CASSYSKTVGNTIYF; DNA: TGTGCCAGCAGTTACTCGAAGACAGTCGGAAACACCATATATTTT
J: TRBJ1-3; D: -; size: -; V: TRBV5-5; CDR3: CASSLGTSSGNTIYF; DNA: TGTGCCAGCAGCTTGGGTACATCCTCTGGAAACACCATATATTTT
J: TRBJ1-1; D: TRBD1; size: -; V: TRBV28; CDR3: CASSRTGAHTEAFF; DNA: TGTGCCAGCAGTCGGACAGGGGCTCACACTGAAGCTTTCTTT
J: TRBJ2-7; D: TRBD1; size: -; V: TRBV19; CDR3: CASSTGSSYEQYF; DNA: TGTGCCAGTTCGACAGGGTCCTCCTACGAGCAGTACTTC
J: TRBJ1-2; D: TRBD1; size: -; V: TRBV20-1; CDR3: CSARESDRTGIYGYTF; DNA: TGCAGTGCTAGAGAGAGCGATAGGACAGGGATTTATGGCTATACCTTC
J: TRBJ1-5; D: -; size: -; V: TRBV4-1; CDR3: CASSQGADRQIPAQHF; DNA: TGCGCCAGCAGCCAAGGGGCAGACCGCCAAATCCCAGCCCAGCATTTT
J: TRBJ1-1; D: -; size: few; V: TRBV6-1; CDR3: CASSPSRWNAAFF; DNA: TGTGCCAGCAGCCCCTCAAGGTGGAACGCAGCTTTCTTT
J: TRBJ2-3; D: -; size: -; V: TRBV19; CDR3: CASSIEYGSITDTQYF; DNA: TGTGCCAGTAGTATAGAGTACGGGAGCATCACAGATACGCAGTATTTT
J: TRBJ1-2; D: TRBD1; size: -; V: TRBV12-3/TRBV12-4; CDR3: CASSGIGTGGLNYGYTF; DNA: TGTGCCAGCAGTGGAATCGGGACAGGGGGCCTGAACTATGGCTACACCTTC
J: TRBJ2-7; D: -; size: -; V: TRBV27; CDR3: CASSLKGYYEQYF; DNA: TGTGCCAGCAGTTTGAAGGGGTATTACGAGCAGTACTTC
J: TRBJ1-6; D: -; size: -; V: TRBV27; CDR3: CASSLALGSPLHF; DNA: TGTGCCAGCAGTCTCGCTCTTGGTTCACCCCTCCACTTT
J: TRBJ1-1; D: -; size: few; V: TRBV19; CDR3: CASQLTDNTEAFF; DNA: TGTGCCAGTCAATTGACAGATAACACTGAAGCTTTCTTT
J: TRBJ1-2; D: -; size: -; V: TRBV14; CDR3: CASSQRGYGYTF; DNA: TGTGCCAGCAGCCAACGGGGGTATGGCTACACCTTC
J: TRBJ2-7; D: TRBD2; size: -; V: TRBV5-1; CDR3: CASSAGTSGRYEQYF; DNA: TGCGCCAGCAGCGCCGGGACTAGCGGGAGGTACGAGCAGTACTTC
J: TRBJ1-5; D: -; size: -; V: TRBV6-2/TRBV6-3; CDR3: CASSYLENQPQHF; DNA: TGTGCCAGCAGTTACTTAGAGAATCAGCCCCAGCATTTT
J: TRBJ2-7; D: TRBD2; size: -; V: TRBV6-5; CDR3: CASSYSSSGTDYEQYF; DNA: TGTGCCAGCAGTTACTCTTCTAGCGGGACGGACTACGAGCAGTACTTC